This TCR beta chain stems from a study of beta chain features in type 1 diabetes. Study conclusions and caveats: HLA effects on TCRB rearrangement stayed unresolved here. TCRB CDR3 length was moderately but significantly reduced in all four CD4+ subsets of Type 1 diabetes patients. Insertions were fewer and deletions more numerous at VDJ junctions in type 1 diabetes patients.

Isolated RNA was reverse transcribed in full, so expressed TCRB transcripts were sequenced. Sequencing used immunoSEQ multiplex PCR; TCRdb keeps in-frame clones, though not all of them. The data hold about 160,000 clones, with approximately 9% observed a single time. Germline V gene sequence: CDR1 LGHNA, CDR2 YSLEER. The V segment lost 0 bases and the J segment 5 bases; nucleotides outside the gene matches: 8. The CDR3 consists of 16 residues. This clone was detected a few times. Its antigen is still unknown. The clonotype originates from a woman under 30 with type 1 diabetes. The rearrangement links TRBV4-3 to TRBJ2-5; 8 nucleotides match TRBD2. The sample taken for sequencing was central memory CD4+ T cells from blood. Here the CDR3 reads CASSQDPAGDGETQYF. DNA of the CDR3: TGCGCCAGCAGCCAAGATCCAGCGGGAGATGGGGAGACCCAGTACTTC.